This TCR beta chain was obtained from a study of radiotherapy plus CTLA-4 blockade in lung cancer. This CDR3 contains 17 residues. Germline V gene data show CDR1 as SGHRS and CDR2 as YFSETQ. The V gene lost 5 bases and the J gene lost 4 bases, with 24 bases spanning the gap. Produced via immunoSEQ multiplex PCR; TCRdb's table is partial and in-frame only. The sample records 85,000 to 130,000 clones, over 65% being singletons. The sequenced sample was peripheral blood, obtained from a patient treated with radiotherapy plus ipilimumab. The V call is TRBV5-1, the J call TRBJ1-2; a weak D match, TRBD1 (6 bases). The origin of this receptor is a human donor with non-small cell lung cancer that progressed on radiotherapy plus ipilimumab. Some clones in this sample may be carry-over from other donors' samples. The CDR3 sequence is CASSATVTGLGGYGYTF. The CDR3 DNA sequence: TGCGCCAGCAGTGCCACGGTAACAGGGTTAGGTGGCTATGGCTACACCTTC.